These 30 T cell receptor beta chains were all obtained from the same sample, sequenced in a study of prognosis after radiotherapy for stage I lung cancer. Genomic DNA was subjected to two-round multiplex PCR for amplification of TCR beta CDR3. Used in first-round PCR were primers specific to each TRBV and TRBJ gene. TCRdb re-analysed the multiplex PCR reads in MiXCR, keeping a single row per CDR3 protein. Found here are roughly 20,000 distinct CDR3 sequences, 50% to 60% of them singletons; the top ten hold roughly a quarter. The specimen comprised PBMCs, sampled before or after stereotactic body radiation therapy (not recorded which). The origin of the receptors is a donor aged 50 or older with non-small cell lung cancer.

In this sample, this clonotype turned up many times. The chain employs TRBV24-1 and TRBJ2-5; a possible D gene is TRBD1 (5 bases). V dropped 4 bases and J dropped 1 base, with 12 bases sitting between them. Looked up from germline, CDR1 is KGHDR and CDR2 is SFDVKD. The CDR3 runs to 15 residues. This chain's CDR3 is CATSDRTGAQETQYF. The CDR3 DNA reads TGTGCCACCAGTGACCGTACTGGGGCCCAAGAGACCCAGTACTTC.

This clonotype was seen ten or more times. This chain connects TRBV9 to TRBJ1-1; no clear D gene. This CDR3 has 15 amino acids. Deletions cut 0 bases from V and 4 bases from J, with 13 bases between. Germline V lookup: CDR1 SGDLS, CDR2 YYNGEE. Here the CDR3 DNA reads TGTGCCAGCAGCGTAGGGGGATACTCGTTCACTGAAGCTTTCTTT. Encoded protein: CASSVGGYSFTEAFF.

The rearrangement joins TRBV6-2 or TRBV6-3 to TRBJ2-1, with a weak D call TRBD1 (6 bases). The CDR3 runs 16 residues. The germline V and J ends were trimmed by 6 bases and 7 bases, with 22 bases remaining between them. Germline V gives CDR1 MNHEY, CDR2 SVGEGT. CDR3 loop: CASSQIPGQGRNEQFF. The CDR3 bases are TGTGCCAGCAGCCAAATCCCCGGGCAGGGGCGGAATGAGCAGTTCTTC.

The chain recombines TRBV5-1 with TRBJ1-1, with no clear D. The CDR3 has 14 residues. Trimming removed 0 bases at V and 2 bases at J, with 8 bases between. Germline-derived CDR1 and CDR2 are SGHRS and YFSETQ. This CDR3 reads CASSLGQFNTEAFF. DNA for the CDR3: TGCGCCAGCAGCTTGGGGCAGTTTAACACTGAAGCTTTCTTT.

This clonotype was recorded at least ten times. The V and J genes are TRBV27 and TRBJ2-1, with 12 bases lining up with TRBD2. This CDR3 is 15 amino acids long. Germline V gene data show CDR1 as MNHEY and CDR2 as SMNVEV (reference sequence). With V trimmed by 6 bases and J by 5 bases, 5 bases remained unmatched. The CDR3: CASSSRTSGNNEQFF. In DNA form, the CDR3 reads TGTGCCAGCAGCTCAAGGACTAGCGGGAACAATGAGCAGTTCTTC.

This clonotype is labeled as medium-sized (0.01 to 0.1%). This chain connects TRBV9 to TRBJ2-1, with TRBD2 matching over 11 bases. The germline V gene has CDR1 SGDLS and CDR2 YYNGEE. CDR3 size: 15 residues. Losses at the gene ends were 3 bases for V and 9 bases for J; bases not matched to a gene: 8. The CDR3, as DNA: TGTGCCAGCAGCGAGACTAGCGGGAAGGGTGGTGAGCAGTTCTTC. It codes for CASSETSGKGGEQFF. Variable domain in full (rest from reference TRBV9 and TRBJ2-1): DSGVTQTPKHLITATGQRVTLRCSPRSGDLSVYWYQQSLDQGLQFLIQYYNGEERAKGNILERFSAQQFPDLHSELNLSSLELGDSALYFCASSETSGKGGEQFFGPGTRLTVL.

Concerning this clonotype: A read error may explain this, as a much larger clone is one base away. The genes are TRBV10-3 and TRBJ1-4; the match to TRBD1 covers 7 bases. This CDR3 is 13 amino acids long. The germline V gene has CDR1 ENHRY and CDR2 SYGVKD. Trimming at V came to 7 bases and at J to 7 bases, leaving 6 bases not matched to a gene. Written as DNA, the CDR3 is TGTGCCATCAAAGGGACAGTGAGTGAAAAACTGTTTTTT. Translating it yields CAIKGTVSEKLFF.

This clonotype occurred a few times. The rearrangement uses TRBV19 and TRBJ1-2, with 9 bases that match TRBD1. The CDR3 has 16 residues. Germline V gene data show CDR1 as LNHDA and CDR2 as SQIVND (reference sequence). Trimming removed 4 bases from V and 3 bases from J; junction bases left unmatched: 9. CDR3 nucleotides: TGTGCCAGTAGTACCCCGGACAGGGGAACTTACTATGGCTACACCTTC. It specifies CASSTPDRGTYYGYTF.

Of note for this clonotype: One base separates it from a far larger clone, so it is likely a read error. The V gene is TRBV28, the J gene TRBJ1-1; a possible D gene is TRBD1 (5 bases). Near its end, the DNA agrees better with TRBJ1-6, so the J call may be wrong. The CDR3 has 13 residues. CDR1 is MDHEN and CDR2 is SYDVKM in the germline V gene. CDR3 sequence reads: CASSIHPRGALHF. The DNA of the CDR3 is TGTGCCAGCAGTATTCATCCAAGGGGTGCCCTCCACTTT.

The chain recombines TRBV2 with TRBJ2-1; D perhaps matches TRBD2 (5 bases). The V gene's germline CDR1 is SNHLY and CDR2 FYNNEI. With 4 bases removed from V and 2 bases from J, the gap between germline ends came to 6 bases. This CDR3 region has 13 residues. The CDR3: CASSGGTYNEQFF. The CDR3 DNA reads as TGTGCCAGCAGTGGAGGGACCTACAATGAGCAGTTCTTC. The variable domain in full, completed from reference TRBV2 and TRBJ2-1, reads EPEVTQTPSHQVTQMGQEVILRCVPISNHLYFYWYRQILGQKVEFLVSFYNNEISEKSEIFDDQFSVERPDGSNFTLKIRSTKLEDSAMYFCASSGGTYNEQFFGPGTRLTVL.

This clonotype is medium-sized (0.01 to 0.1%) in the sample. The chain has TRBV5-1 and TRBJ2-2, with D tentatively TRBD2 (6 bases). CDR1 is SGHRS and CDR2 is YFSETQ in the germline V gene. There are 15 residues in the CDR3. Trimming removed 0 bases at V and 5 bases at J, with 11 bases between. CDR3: CASSLGREGTGELFF. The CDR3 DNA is TGCGCCAGCAGCTTGGGGAGGGAAGGAACCGGGGAGCTGTTTTTT.

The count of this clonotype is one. This CDR3 reads CAWSRGLSVAEQFF. CDR3 DNA sequence: TGTGCCTGGAGTCGAGGACTATCGGTAGCTGAGCAGTTCTTC. The rearrangement uses TRBV30 and TRBJ2-1, with D possibly matching TRBD2 (6 bases). The germline V and J ends were trimmed by 2 bases and 9 bases, with 17 bases remaining between them. This CDR3 spans 14 amino acids. Germline CDR1 and CDR2: GTSNPN and SVGIG (reference sequence).

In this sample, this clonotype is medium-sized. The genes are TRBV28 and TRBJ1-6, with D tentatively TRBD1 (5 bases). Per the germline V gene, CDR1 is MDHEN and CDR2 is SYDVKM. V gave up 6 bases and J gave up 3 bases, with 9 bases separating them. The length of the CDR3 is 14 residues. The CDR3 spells CASRQDGYNSPLHF. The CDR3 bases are TGTGCCAGCAGACAGGATGGCTATAATTCACCCCTCCACTTT.

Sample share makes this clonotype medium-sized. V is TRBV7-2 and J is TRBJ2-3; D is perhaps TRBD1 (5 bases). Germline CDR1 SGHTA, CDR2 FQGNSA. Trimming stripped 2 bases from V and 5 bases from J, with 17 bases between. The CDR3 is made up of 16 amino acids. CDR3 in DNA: TGTGCCAGCAGCTTAACCGGCCTAGTAGGGGAAGATACGCAGTATTTT. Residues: CASSLTGLVGEDTQYF.

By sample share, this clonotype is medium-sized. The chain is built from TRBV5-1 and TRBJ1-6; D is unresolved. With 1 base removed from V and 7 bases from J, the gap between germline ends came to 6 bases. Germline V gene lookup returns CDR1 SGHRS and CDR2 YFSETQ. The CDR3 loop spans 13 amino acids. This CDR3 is CASSLSGNSPLHF. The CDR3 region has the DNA TGCGCCAGCAGCTTGTCCGGGAATTCACCCCTCCACTTT.

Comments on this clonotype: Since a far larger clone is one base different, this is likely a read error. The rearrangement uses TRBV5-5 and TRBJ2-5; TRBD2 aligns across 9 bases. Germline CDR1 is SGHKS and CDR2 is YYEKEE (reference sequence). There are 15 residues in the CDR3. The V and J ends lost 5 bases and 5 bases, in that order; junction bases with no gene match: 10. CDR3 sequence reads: CASRVKREVPETQYF. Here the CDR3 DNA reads TGTGCCAGCAGGGTAAAGCGGGAGGTCCCGGAGACCCAGTACTTC. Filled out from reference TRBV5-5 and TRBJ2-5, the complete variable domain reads DAGVTQSPTHLIKTRGQQVTLRCSPISGHKSVSWYQQVLGQGPQFIFQYYEKEERGRGNFPDRFSARQFPNYSSELNVNALLLGDSALYLCASRVKREVPETQYFGPGTRLLVL.

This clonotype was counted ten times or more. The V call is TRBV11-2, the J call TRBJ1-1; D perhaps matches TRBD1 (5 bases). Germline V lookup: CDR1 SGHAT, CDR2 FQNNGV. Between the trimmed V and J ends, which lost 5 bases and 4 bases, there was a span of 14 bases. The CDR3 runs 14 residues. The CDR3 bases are TGTGCCAGCAGCCCTTCGCAGGGTCTCACTGAAGCTTTCTTT. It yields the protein CASSPSQGLTEAFF. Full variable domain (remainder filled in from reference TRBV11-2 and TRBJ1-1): EAGVAQSPRYKIIEKRQSVAFWCNPISGHATLYWYQQILGQGPKLLIQFQNNGVVDDSQLPKDRFSAERLKGVDSTLKIQPAKLEDSAVYLCASSPSQGLTEAFFGQGTRLTVV.

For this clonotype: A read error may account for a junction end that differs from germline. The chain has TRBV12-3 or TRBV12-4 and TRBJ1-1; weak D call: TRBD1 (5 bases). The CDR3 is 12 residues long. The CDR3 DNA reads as TGTGCCAGCAGTGCAGGGAACACTGAGGCTTTCTTT. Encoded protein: CASSAGNTEAFF.

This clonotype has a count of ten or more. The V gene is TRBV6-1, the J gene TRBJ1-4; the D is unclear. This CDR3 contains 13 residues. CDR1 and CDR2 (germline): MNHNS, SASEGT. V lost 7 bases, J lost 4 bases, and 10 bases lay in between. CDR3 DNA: TGTGCCAGCAACACCGCCTTTAATGAAAAACTGTTTTTT. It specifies CASNTAFNEKLFF.

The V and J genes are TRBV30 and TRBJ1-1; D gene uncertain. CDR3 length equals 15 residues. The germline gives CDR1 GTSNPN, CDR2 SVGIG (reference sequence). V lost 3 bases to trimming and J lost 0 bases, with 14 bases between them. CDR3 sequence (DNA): TGTGCCTGGAGCACCTGTGTGGGCTTGAACACTGAAGCTTTCTTT. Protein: CAWSTCVGLNTEAFF.

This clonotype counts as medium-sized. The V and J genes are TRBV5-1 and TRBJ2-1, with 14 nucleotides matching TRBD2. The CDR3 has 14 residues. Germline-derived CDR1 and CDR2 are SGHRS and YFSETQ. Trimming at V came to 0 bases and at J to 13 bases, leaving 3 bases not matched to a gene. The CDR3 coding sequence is TGCGCCAGCAGCTTGGGGACTAGCGGGAGGCTCCAGTTCTTC. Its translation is CASSLGTSGRLQFF.

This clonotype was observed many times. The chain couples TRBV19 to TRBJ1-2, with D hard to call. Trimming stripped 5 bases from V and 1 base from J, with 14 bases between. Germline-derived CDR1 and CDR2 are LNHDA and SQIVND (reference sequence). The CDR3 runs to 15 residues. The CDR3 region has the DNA TGTGCCAGTAGTCCAAGGACTGAAAGTAACTATGGCTACACCTTC. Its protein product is CASSPRTESNYGYTF. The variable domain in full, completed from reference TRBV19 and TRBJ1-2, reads DGGITQSPKYLFRKEGQNVTLSCEQNLNHDAMYWYRQDPGQGLRLIYYSQIVNDFQKGDIAEGYSVSREKKESFPLTVTSAQKNPTAFYLCASSPRTESNYGYTFGSGTRLTVV.

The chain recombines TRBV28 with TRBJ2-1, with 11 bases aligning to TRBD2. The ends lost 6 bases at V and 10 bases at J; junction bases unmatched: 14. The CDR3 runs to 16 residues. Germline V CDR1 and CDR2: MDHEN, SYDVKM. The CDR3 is CASRDPVLAGVGEQFF. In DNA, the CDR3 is TGTGCCAGCAGGGACCCGGTACTAGCGGGAGTTGGCGAGCAGTTCTTC.

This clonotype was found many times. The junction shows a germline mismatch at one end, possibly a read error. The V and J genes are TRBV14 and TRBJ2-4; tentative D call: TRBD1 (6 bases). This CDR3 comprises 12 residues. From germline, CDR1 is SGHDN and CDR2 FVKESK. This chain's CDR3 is CASSSEDPQQGF. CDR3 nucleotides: TGTGCCAGCAGCTCAGAGGACCCACAACAGGGCTTC.

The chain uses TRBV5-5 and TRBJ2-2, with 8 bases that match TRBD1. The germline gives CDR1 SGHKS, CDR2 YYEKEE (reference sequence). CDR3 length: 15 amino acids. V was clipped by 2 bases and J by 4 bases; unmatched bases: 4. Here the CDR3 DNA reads TGTGCCAGCAGCTTAGGACAGGGTTTCACCGGGGAGCTGTTTTTT. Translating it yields CASSLGQGFTGELFF.

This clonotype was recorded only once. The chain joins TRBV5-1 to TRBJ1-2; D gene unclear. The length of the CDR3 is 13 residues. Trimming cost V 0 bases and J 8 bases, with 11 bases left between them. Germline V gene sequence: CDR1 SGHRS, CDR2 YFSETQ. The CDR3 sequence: CASSLAGEDGYTF. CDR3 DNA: TGCGCCAGCAGCTTGGCCGGAGAGGACGGCTACACCTTC.

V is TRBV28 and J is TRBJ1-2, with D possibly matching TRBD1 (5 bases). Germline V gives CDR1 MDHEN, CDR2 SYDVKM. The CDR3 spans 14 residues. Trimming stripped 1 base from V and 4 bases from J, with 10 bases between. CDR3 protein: CASSLSGRSYGYTF. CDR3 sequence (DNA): TGTGCCAGCAGTTTATCGGGACGGTCCTATGGCTACACCTTC.

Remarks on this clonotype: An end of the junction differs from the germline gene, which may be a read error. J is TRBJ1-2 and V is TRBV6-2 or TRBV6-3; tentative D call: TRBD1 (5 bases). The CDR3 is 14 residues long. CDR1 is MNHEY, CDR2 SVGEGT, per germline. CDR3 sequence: CTSSRDGDNYGYTF. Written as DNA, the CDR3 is TGTACCAGCAGTAGGGACGGGGATAACTATGGCTACACCTTC.

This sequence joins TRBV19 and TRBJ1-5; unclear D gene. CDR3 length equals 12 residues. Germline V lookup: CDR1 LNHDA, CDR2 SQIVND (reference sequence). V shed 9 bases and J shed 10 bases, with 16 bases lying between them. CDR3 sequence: CASRSGHYPQHF. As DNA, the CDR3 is TGTGCCAGCCGAAGTGGGCATTATCCCCAGCATTTT. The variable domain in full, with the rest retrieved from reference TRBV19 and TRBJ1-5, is DGGITQSPKYLFRKEGQNVTLSCEQNLNHDAMYWYRQDPGQGLRLIYYSQIVNDFQKGDIAEGYSVSREKKESFPLTVTSAQKNPTAFYLCASRSGHYPQHFGDGTRLSIL.

CDR3 in DNA: TGCAGTGCTTCCGGGACAGCTTCTTCTGGCTACACCTTC. Translating gives CSASGTASSGYTF. The rearrangement uses TRBV20-1 and TRBJ1-2; 7 bases are shared with TRBD1. CDR3 length: 13 residues. V lost 5 bases, J lost 7 bases, and 10 bases stayed unmatched. Germline CDR1 reads DFQATT; CDR2 reads SNEGSKA (reference sequence).